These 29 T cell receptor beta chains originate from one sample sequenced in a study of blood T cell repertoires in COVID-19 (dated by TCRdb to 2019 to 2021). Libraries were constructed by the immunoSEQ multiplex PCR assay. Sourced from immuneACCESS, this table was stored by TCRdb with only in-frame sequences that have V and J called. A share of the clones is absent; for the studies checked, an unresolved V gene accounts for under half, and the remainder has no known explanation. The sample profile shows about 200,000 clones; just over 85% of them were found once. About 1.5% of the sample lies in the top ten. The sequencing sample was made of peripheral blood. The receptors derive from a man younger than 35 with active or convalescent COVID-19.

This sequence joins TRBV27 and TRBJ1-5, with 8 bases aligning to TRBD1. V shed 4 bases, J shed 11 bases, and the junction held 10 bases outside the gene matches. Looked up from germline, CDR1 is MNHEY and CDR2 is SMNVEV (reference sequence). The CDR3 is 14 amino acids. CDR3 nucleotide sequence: TGTGCCAGCAGTTCCGATTACAGGGGGGAAGCCCAGCATTTT. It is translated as CASSSDYRGEAQHF.

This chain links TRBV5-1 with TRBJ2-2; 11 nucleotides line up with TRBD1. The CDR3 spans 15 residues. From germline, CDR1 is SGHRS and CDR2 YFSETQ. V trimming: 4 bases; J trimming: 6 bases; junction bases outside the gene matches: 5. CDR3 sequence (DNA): TGCGCCAGCAGCCCCCCGGGACAGGGGGCCGGGGAGCTGTTTTTT. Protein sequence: CASSPPGQGAGELFF.

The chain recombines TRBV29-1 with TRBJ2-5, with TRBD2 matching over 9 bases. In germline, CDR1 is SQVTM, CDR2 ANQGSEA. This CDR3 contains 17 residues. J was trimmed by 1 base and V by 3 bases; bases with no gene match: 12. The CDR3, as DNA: TGCAGCGTTGAGTGGCTAGCGGGACCTACCCCCCAAGAGACCCAGTACTTC. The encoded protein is CSVEWLAGPTPQETQYF. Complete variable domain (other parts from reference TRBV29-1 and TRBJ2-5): SAVISQKPSRDICQRGTSLTIQCQVDSQVTMMFWYRQQPGQSLTLIATANQGSEATYESGFVIDKFPISRPNLTFSTLTVSNMSPEDSSIYLCSVEWLAGPTPQETQYFGPGTRLLVL.

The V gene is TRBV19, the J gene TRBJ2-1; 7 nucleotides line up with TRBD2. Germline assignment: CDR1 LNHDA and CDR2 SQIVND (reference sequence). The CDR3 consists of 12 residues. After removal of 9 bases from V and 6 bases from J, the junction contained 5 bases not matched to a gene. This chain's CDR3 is CASRDYPNEQFF. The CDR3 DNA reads TGTGCCAGCCGGGACTACCCCAATGAGCAGTTCTTC.

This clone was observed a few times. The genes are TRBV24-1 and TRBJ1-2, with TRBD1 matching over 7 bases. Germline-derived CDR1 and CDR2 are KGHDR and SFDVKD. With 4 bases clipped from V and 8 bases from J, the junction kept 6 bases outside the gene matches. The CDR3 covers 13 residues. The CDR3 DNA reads TGTGCCACCAGTGACCACAGGGGCGGGGGCTACACCTTC. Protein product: CATSDHRGGGYTF.

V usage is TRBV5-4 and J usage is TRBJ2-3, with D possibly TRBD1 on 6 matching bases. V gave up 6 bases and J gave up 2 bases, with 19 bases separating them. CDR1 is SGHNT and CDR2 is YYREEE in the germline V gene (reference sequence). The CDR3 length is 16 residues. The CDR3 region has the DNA TGTGCCAGCATCGACAGGCGTATATCCCCCACAGATACGCAGTATTTT. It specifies CASIDRRISPTDTQYF.

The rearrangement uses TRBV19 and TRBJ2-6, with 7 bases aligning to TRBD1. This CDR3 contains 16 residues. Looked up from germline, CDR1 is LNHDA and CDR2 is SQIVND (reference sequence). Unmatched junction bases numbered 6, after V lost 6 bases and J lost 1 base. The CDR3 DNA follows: TGTGCCAGTAGCTTTGGACAGGCTTCTGGGGCCAACGTCCTGACTTTC. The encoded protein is CASSFGQASGANVLTF.

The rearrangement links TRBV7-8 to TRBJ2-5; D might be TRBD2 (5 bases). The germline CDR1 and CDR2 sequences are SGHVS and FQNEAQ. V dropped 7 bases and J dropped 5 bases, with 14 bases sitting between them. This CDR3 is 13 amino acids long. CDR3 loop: CASIPQTGETQYF. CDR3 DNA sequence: TGTGCCAGCATACCCCAGACGGGGGAGACCCAGTACTTC.

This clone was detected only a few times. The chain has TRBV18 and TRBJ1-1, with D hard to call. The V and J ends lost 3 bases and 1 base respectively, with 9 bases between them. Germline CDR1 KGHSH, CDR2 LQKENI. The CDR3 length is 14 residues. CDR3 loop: CASSPANTNTEAFF. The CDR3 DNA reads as TGTGCCAGCTCACCGGCCAACACGAACACTGAAGCTTTCTTT.

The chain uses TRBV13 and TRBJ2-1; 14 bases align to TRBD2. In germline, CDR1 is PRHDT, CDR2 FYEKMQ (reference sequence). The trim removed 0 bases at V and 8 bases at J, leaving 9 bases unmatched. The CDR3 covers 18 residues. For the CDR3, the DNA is TGTGCCAGCAGCTTAGGTGCGGCAGGGACTAGCGGGAGCTATGAGCAGTTCTTC. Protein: CASSLGAAGTSGSYEQFF.

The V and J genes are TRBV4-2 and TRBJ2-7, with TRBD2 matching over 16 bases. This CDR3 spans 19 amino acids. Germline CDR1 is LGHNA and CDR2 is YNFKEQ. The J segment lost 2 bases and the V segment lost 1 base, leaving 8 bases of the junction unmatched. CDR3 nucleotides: TGTGCCAGCAGCCAAGGCTTGGGGACTAGCGGGAGGGCCCCCTACGAGCAGTACTTC. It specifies CASSQGLGTSGRAPYEQYF.

The CDR3 is CASSEATRGQYF. CDR3 DNA sequence: TGTGCCAGCAGTGAAGCGACAAGGGGTCAGTACTTC. The genes are TRBV2 and TRBJ2-7; perhaps TRBD1 as D (5 bases). The germline V gene encodes CDR1 SNHLY and CDR2 FYNNEI. The CDR3 runs 12 residues. Trimming cost V 0 bases and J 10 bases, with 10 bases left between them.

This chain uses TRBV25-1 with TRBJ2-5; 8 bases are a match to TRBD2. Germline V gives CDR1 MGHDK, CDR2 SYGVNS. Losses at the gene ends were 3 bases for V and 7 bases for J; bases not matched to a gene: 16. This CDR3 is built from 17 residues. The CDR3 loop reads CASSDRYSGVLGATQYF. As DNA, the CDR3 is TGTGCCAGCAGTGATCGGTATAGCGGGGTGCTTGGTGCGACCCAGTACTTC.

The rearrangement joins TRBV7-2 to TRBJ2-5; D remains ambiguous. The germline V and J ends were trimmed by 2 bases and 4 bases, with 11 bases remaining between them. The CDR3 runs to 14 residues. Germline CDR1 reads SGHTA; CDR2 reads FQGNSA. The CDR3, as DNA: TGTGCCAGCAGCTTATCGTACCCCAGAGAGACCCAGTACTTC. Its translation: CASSLSYPRETQYF.

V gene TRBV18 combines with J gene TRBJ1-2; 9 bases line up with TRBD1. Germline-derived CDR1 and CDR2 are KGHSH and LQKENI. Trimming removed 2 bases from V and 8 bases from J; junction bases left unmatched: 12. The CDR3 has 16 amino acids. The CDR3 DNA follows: TGTGCCAGCTCACCAGGGACAGGGAGAGTGTCCAACGGCTACACCTTC. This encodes CASSPGTGRVSNGYTF. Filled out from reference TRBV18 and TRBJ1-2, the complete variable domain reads NAGVMQNPRHLVRRRGQEARLRCSPMKGHSHVYWYRQLPEEGLKFMVYLQKENIIDESGMPKERFSAEFPKEGPSILRIQQVVRGDSAAYFCASSPGTGRVSNGYTFGSGTRLTVV.

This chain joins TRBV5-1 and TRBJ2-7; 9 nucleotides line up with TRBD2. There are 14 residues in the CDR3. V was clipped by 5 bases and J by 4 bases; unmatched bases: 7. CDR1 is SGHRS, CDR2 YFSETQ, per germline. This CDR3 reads CASSGGLAMYEQYF. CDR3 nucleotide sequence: TGCGCCAGCAGTGGTGGACTAGCGATGTACGAGCAGTACTTC. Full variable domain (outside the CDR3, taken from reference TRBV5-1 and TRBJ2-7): KAGVTQTPRYLIKTRGQQVTLSCSPISGHRSVSWYQQTPGQGLQFLFEYFSETQRNKGNFPGRFSGRQFSNSRSEMNVSTLELGDSALYLCASSGGLAMYEQYFGPGTRLTVT.

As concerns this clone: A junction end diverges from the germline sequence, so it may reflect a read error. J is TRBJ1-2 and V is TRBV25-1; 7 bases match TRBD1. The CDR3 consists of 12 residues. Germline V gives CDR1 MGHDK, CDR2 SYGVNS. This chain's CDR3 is CASSETGGGYTF. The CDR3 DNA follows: TGTGCCAGCAGTGAGACAGGAGGGGGCTATACCTTC.

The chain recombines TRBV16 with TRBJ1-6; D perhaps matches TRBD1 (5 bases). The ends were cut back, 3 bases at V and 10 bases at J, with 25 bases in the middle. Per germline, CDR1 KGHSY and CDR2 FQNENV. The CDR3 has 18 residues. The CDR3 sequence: CASSQLYEQGIIYSPLHF. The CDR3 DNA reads TGTGCCAGCAGCCAGTTGTACGAGCAGGGAATCATTTACTCACCCCTCCACTTT.

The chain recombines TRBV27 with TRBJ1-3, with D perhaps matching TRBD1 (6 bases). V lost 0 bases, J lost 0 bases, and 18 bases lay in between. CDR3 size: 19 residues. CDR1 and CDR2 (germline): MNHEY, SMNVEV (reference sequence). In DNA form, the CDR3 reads TGTGCCAGCAGTTTATCTTTTGGCGGGGGGGCTAGCTCTGGAAACACCATATATTTT. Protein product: CASSLSFGGGASSGNTIYF.

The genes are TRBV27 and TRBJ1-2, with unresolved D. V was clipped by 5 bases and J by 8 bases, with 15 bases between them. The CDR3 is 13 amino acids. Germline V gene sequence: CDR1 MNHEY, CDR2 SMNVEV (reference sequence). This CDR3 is CASSTPAGLGYTF. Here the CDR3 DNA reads TGTGCCAGCAGTACACCGGCGGGGTTAGGCTACACCTTC.

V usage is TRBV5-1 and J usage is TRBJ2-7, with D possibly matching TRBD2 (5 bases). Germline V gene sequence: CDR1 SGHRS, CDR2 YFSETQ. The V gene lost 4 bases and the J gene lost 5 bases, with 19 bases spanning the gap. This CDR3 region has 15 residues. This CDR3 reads CASSGEPSTDHEQYF. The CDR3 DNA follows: TGCGCCAGCAGCGGAGAACCTAGCACTGACCACGAGCAGTACTTC.

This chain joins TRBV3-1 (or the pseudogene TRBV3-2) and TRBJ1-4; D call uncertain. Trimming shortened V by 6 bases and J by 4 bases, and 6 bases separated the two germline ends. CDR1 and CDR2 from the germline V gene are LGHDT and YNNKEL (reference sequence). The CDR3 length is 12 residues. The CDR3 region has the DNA TGTGCCAGCAGTTTTATTAATGAAAAACTGTTTTTT. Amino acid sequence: CASSFINEKLFF.

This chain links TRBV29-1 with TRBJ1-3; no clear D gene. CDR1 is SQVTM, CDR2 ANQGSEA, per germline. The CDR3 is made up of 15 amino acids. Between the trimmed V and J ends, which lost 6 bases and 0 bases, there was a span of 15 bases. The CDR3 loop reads CSVAKVGFSGNTIYF. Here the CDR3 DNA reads TGCAGCGTCGCCAAAGTCGGTTTCTCTGGAAACACCATATATTTT.

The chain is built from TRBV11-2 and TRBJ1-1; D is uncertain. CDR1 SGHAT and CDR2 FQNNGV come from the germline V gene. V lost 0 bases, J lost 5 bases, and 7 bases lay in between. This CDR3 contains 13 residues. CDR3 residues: CASSLERRTEAFF. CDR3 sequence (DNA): TGTGCCAGCAGCTTAGAACGGCGGACTGAAGCTTTCTTT.

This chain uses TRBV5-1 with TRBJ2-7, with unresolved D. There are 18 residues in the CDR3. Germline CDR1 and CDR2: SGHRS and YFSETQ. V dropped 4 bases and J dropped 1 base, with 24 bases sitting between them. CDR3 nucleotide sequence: TGCGCCAGCAGCATATTTGTTTCAAGTGGGCTTGGGTCCTACGAGCAGTACTTC. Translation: CASSIFVSSGLGSYEQYF.

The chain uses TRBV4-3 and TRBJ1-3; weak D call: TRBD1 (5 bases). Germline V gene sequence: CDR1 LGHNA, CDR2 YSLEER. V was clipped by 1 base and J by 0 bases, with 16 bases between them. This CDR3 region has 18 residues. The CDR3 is CASSQAGGTIFSGNTIYF. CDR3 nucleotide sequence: TGCGCCAGCAGCCAAGCGGGGGGGACTATCTTCTCTGGAAACACCATATATTTT.

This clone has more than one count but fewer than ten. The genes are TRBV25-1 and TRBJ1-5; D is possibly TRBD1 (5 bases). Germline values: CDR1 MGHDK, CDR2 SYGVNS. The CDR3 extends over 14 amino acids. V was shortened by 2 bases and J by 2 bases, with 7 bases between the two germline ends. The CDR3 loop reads CASSEGGGNQPQHF. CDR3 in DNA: TGTGCCAGCAGTGAAGGGGGGGGCAATCAGCCCCAGCATTTT.

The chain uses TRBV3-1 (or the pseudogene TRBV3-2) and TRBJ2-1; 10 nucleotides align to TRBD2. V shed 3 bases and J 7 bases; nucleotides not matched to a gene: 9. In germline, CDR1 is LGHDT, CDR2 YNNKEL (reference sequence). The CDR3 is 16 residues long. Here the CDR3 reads CASSQGLAGVRNEQFF. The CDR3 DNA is TGTGCCAGCAGCCAGGGTCTAGCGGGAGTAAGGAATGAGCAGTTCTTC.

The CDR3, as DNA: TGTGCCAGTAGTCCAAGAGGGGAGGGCTACACAGATACGCAGTATTTT. Protein sequence: CASSPRGEGYTDTQYF. The gene calls are TRBV19 and TRBJ2-3, with TRBD2 identical over 7 bases. There are 16 residues in the CDR3. CDR1 is LNHDA, CDR2 SQIVND, per germline (reference sequence). V lost 5 bases, J lost 2 bases, and 10 bases stayed unmatched.